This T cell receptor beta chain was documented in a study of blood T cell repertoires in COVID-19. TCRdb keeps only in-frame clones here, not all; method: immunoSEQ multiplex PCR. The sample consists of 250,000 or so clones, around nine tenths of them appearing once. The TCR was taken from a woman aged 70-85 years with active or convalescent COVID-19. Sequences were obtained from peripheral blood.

The chain's CDR3 is CASSMGQYTGELFF. In DNA form, the CDR3 reads TGTGCTAGTTCCATGGGACAGTACACCGGGGAGCTGTTTTTT. This chain uses TRBV12-5 with TRBJ2-2, with 7 bases fitting TRBD1. After removal of 8 bases from V and 3 bases from J, the junction contained 6 bases not matched to a gene. Germline-derived CDR1 and CDR2 are LGHNT and FRNRAP. This CDR3 has 14 amino acids. Supplemented by reference TRBV12-5 and TRBJ2-2, the full variable domain reads DARVTQTPRHKVTEMGQEVTMRCQPILGHNTVFWYRQTMMQGLELLAYFRNRAPLDDSGMPKDRFSAEMPDATLATLKIQPSEPRDSAVYFCASSMGQYTGELFFGEGSRLTVL.